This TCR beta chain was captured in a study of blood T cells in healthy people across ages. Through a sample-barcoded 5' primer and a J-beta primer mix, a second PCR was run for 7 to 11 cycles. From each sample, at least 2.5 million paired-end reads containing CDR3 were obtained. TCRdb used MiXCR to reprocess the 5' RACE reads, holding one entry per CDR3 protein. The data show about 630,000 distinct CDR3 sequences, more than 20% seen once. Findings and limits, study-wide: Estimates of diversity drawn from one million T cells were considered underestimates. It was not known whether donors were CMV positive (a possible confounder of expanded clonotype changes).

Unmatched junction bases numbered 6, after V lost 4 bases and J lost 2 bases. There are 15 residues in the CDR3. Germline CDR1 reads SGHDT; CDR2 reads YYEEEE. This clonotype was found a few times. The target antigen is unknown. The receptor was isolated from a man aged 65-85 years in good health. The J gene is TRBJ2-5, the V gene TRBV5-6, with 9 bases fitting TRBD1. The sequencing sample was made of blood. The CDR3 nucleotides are TGTGCCAGCAGCGGGACAGGGTCTGGGCAAGAGACCCAGTACTTC. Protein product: CASSGTGSGQETQYF.